This T cell receptor beta chain originates from a study of CD8 T cells in Susac syndrome. Sequencing of TCR beta was performed on blood CD8+ and CD4+ T cells. It was with random hexamers that roughly 0.5 to 1 ug RNA was reverse transcribed. Amplification of TCR beta CDR3 used immunoSEQ multiplex PCR across 54 Vbeta and 13 Jbeta. TCRdb re-called the immunoSEQ multiplex PCR reads through MiXCR, storing one row per CDR3 protein. The sample lists 75,000 to 95,000 distinct CDR3 sequences; about 95% were seen once. Study-wide results and caveats: The study identified approximately seventeen and five Susac-specific public clones in total CD8+ and CD8+ TEMRA repertoires. Clonal expansion involving Susac CD8+ cells peaked in TEMRA cells and active patients.

This clonotype appeared a few times. What it binds is unknown. The length of the CDR3 is 12 residues. Germline V gene sequence: CDR1 SGHAT, CDR2 FQDESV (reference sequence). V gave up 1 base and J gave up 6 bases, with 5 bases separating them. The rearrangement joins TRBV11-1 to TRBJ2-3; no clear D. The sequenced sample consisted of CD8+ T cells from PBMCs. This clonotype originated in a human donor with Susac syndrome. This CDR3 is CASSLEADTQYF. In DNA, the CDR3 is TGTGCCAGCAGCTTAGAAGCGGATACGCAGTATTTT.